This TCR beta chain was sequenced during a study of shared clonotypes between healthy human individuals. At a deep level, the assay was run. The replicate PCRs on unsorted PBMC were given about 0.3 ug DNA, which is 27,000 or so T cell genomes. Authors' data handling: ImmunoSEQ junction-only sequences lacked quality scores, so their filtering differed. The method was immunoSEQ multiplex PCR; TCRdb's version includes in-frame clones alone and lacks a portion of them. V and J calls and clone size are those listed in that table; D and trimming were worked out from the DNA. Here the sample spans 450,000 to 500,000 clones, roughly 80% being singletons. V lost 5 bases and J lost 3; bases outside the gene matches: 5. This CDR3 has 14 residues. Germline V gives CDR1 SGHTA, CDR2 FQGNSA.

This rearrangement joins TRBV7-2 to TRBJ2-7, with TRBD1 identical over 9 bases. This sequence originates from a woman between 40 and 50 years old in good health. Some clones in this sample may be carry-over from other donors' samples. The specimen was PBMCs. CDR3 sequence reads: CASSAGTGFYEQYF. The CDR3 DNA is TGTGCCAGCAGCGCGGGGACAGGGTTCTACGAGCAGTACTTC.